Listed here are 26 T cell receptor beta chains from one sample, sequenced in a study of shared clonotypes between healthy human individuals. The protocol was immunoSEQ multiplex PCR, while the TCRdb copy is restricted to in-frame clones and leaves out a portion. The sample contains 180,000 or so clones, 90% to 95% of which appear only once. Sequencing was performed on naive CD4+ T cells sorted from blood. Subset reported: CD45RA+ positively selected. Source of these receptors: a woman aged 30 to 39 in good health.

The chain uses TRBV28 and TRBJ1-5; D is perhaps TRBD1 (5 bases). The CDR3 runs 14 residues. CDR1 MDHEN and CDR2 SYDVKM come from the germline V gene. The V end was cut by 7 bases, the J end by 6 bases, with 16 bases between. CDR3 region: CASTRFGGIQPQHF. In nucleotides, the CDR3 is TGTGCCAGCACCCGGTTTGGGGGAATTCAGCCCCAGCATTTT.

Remarks on this clone: The identical CDR3 is also encoded by other nucleotide sequences in the sample. The J gene is TRBJ2-5, the V gene TRBV19; possibly TRBD2 for D (5 bases). The J call may be wrong; the DNA end is better matched by TRBJ2-7. Germline CDR1 is LNHDA and CDR2 is SQIVND (reference sequence). The CDR3 runs to 13 residues. CDR3 protein: CASSSSGTYEQYF. The CDR3 region has the DNA TGTGCCAGTAGCAGCTCCGGGACCTACGAGCAGTACTTC.

Here the CDR3 reads CASSLVARNQPQHF. CDR3 nucleotide sequence: TGTGCCAGCAGCTTAGTAGCAAGGAATCAGCCCCAGCATTTT. This chain uses TRBV7-2 with TRBJ1-5; no reliable D call. The CDR3 has 14 residues. The germline V gene encodes CDR1 SGHTA and CDR2 FQGNSA. V was shortened by 1 base and J by 4 bases, with 8 bases between the two germline ends.

J is TRBJ2-5 and V is TRBV11-2; D unclear. Germline CDR1 and CDR2: SGHAT and FQNNGV. The CDR3 totals 14 residues. The V end lost 5 bases, the J end lost 0 bases, and 10 bases lay between the germline ends. The CDR3 DNA sequence: TGTGCCAGCAGCCCCGGCGGACACCAAGAGACCCAGTACTTC. This gives the protein CASSPGGHQETQYF.

The chain joins TRBV11-2 to TRBJ2-5; perhaps TRBD1 as D (5 bases). TRBJ2-7 matches the DNA end more closely, so the J call is doubtful. CDR1 SGHAT and CDR2 FQNNGV come from the germline V gene. This CDR3 has 16 residues. The CDR3 coding sequence is TGTGCCAGCAGCTCAGACCGCGGCAGGGCCTTAGGCGAGCAGTACTTC. Translating it yields CASSSDRGRALGEQYF.

V gene TRBV2 combines with J gene TRBJ1-5; tentative D call: TRBD1 (5 bases). Germline lookup yields CDR1 SNHLY and CDR2 FYNNEI. V gave up 4 bases and J gave up 7 bases, with 14 bases separating them. The CDR3 sequence is 14 residues long. The DNA of the CDR3 is TGTGCCAGCAGTGGGGAGGGGTTTGGCCAGCCCCAGCATTTT. This translates into CASSGEGFGQPQHF.

The V and J genes are TRBV5-6 and TRBJ1-3, with TRBD1 as a possible D gene (6 bases). The CDR3 totals 14 residues. Trimming took 3 bases from V and 1 from J, leaving 8 bases between them. Looked up from germline, CDR1 is SGHDT and CDR2 is YYEEEE. The CDR3 here is CASSSTGSGNTIYF. In DNA form, the CDR3 reads TGTGCCAGCAGCTCGACAGGATCTGGAAACACCATATATTTT.

The chain links TRBV19 to TRBJ2-6, with unresolved D. Deletions cut 5 bases from V and 5 bases from J, with 22 bases between. CDR1 is LNHDA and CDR2 is SQIVND in the germline V gene (reference sequence). CDR3 length: 18 amino acids. CDR3: CASSLHSKSQSRANVLTF. The CDR3 nucleotides are TGTGCCAGTAGTCTGCATAGCAAATCACAAAGTCGGGCCAACGTCCTGACTTTC.

The V gene is TRBV10-3, the J gene TRBJ2-7; 8 nucleotides line up with TRBD1. CDR3 length: 15 amino acids. Germline V gene sequence: CDR1 ENHRY, CDR2 SYGVKD. The V and J ends lost 5 bases and 3 bases, in that order; junction bases with no gene match: 9. The CDR3 nucleotides are TGTGCCATCAGTTTTCGGGACAGGAGAGACTACGAGCAGTACTTC. It codes for CAISFRDRRDYEQYF.

Here the CDR3 reads CASRQLNTEAFF. CDR3 nucleotide sequence: TGCGCCAGCAGGCAACTGAACACTGAAGCTTTCTTT. The chain employs TRBV5-1 and TRBJ1-1; D unclear. The length of the CDR3 is 12 residues. Germline loops: CDR1 SGHRS, CDR2 YFSETQ. Trimming shortened V by 5 bases and J by 0 bases, and 5 bases separated the two germline ends.

The rearrangement uses TRBV5-1 and TRBJ1-2; 7 bases fit TRBD1. CDR1 and CDR2 from the germline V gene are SGHRS and YFSETQ. The CDR3 is 14 amino acids. Trimming took 0 bases from V and 8 from J; bases not matched to a gene: 7. CDR3 protein: CASSLETGQVGYTF. DNA of the CDR3: TGCGCCAGCAGCTTGGAGACAGGGCAGGTCGGCTACACCTTC. Variable domain in full (rest from reference TRBV5-1 and TRBJ1-2): KAGVTQTPRYLIKTRGQQVTLSCSPISGHRSVSWYQQTPGQGLQFLFEYFSETQRNKGNFPGRFSGRQFSNSRSEMNVSTLELGDSALYLCASSLETGQVGYTFGSGTRLTVV.

The gene calls are TRBV5-4 and TRBJ2-3; D gene unclear. Germline V gives CDR1 SGHNT, CDR2 YYREEE (reference sequence). V gave up 5 bases and J gave up 0 bases, with 10 bases separating them. The CDR3 runs 14 residues. CDR3 region: CASRESTSTDTQYF. The DNA for the CDR3 is TGTGCCAGCAGGGAATCGACTAGCACAGATACGCAGTATTTT.

The chain has TRBV18 and TRBJ1-2; 7 bases align to TRBD1. Germline V gene sequence: CDR1 KGHSH, CDR2 LQKENI. J lost 9 bases, V lost 4 bases, and 5 bases had no gene match. CDR3 length: 12 residues. The CDR3 here is CASSLDRVRYTF. Written as DNA, the CDR3 is TGTGCCAGCTCACTCGACAGGGTACGCTACACCTTC.

The gene calls are TRBV28 and TRBJ2-7, with D hard to call. The germline V gene encodes CDR1 MDHEN and CDR2 SYDVKM. V was clipped by 4 bases and J by 2 bases, with 12 bases between them. The CDR3 length is 14 residues. The CDR3 coding sequence is TGTGCCAGCAGTTACAACTACTTTACCTACGAGCAGTACTTC. Its protein is CASSYNYFTYEQYF.

The chain carries TRBV6-1 and TRBJ1-1; 8 positions agree with TRBD1. The CDR3 covers 14 residues. Trimming took 2 bases from V and 4 from J; bases not matched to a gene: 3. Germline V gene data show CDR1 as MNHNS and CDR2 as SASEGT. This CDR3 reads CASSEQGASTEAFF. The DNA for the CDR3 is TGTGCCAGCAGTGAACAGGGGGCGAGCACTGAAGCTTTCTTT.

The V gene is TRBV7-8, the J gene TRBJ2-1; 10 bases match TRBD2. Trimming at V came to 5 bases and at J to 3 bases, leaving 22 bases not matched to a gene. The CDR3 runs 21 residues. Looked up from germline, CDR1 is SGHVS and CDR2 is FQNEAQ. CDR3 nucleotides: TGTGCCAGCAGCCCACACCCCGGGACTAGCGTTAAAGGAGAGGTCTACAATGAGCAGTTCTTC. Protein: CASSPHPGTSVKGEVYNEQFF. The variable domain in full, completed from reference TRBV7-8 and TRBJ2-1, reads GAGVSQSPRYKVAKRGQDVALRCDPISGHVSLFWYQQALGQGPEFLTYFQNEAQLDKSGLPSDRFFAERPEGSVSTLKIQRTQQEDSAVYLCASSPHPGTSVKGEVYNEQFFGPGTRLTVL.

This clone was counted only a few times. This chain connects TRBV27 to TRBJ1-2; 7 bases align to TRBD1. V trimming: 3 bases; J trimming: 6 bases; junction bases outside the gene matches: 10. Germline-derived CDR1 and CDR2 are MNHEY and SMNVEV (reference sequence). This CDR3 is built from 15 residues. The CDR3, as DNA: TGTGCCAGCAGTTTTTTAGACAGGGAGTCAGATGGCTACACCTTC. It specifies CASSFLDRESDGYTF.

A note on this clone: The germline gene is not matched at one end of the junction; a read error may be the cause. This sequence joins TRBV6-1 and TRBJ1-2; the D is unclear. The CDR3 loop spans 12 amino acids. The germline gives CDR1 MNHNS, CDR2 SASEGT. CDR3 loop: CASSEGYYGYTF. In nucleotides, the CDR3 is TGTGCCAGCAGCGAAGGATACTATGGCTACACCTTC.

The V gene is TRBV9, the J gene TRBJ1-1; D is ambiguous. The CDR3 consists of 16 residues. Trimming removed 0 bases at V and 0 bases at J, with 12 bases between. Germline V gene lookup returns CDR1 SGDLS and CDR2 YYNGEE. The CDR3 sequence is CASSVGSGSMNTEAFF. As DNA, the CDR3 is TGTGCCAGCAGCGTAGGTTCCGGCAGCATGAACACTGAAGCTTTCTTT.

The V and J genes are TRBV28 and TRBJ2-1; D perhaps matches TRBD1 (6 bases). Germline CDR1 reads MDHEN; CDR2 reads SYDVKM. The germline V and J ends were trimmed by 2 bases and 8 bases, with 19 bases remaining between them. The CDR3 consists of 16 residues. CDR3 sequence (DNA): TGTGCCAGCAGTTTACCACGGGACACCCCTAGGGATGAGCAGTTCTTC. Translating it yields CASSLPRDTPRDEQFF. Drawing the rest from reference TRBV28 and TRBJ2-1, the complete variable domain is DVKVTQSSRYLVKRTGEKVFLECVQDMDHENMFWYRQDPGLGLRLIYFSYDVKMKEKGDIPEGYSVSREKKERFSLILESASTNQTSMYLCASSLPRDTPRDEQFFGPGTRLTVL.

This rearrangement joins TRBV2 to TRBJ1-4, with 10 bases fitting TRBD1. J was trimmed by 8 bases and V by 6 bases; bases with no gene match: 6. The CDR3 has 14 residues. Germline V gives CDR1 SNHLY, CDR2 FYNNEI. This CDR3 is CASRWTGGQEKLFF. CDR3 DNA: TGTGCCAGCAGATGGACAGGGGGACAAGAAAAACTGTTTTTT.

The chain recombines TRBV6-5 with TRBJ1-2, with 8 bases that match TRBD1. J was trimmed by 8 bases and V by 4 bases; bases with no gene match: 12. Per the germline V gene, CDR1 is MNHEY and CDR2 is SVGAGI. This CDR3 is 15 amino acids long. The CDR3 region has the DNA TGTGCCAGCAGTTCCCGGGACAGGACCCCGTTCGGCTACACCTTC. Translation gives CASSSRDRTPFGYTF.

The J gene is TRBJ1-1, the V gene TRBV19; D gene unclear. Germline values: CDR1 LNHDA, CDR2 SQIVND (reference sequence). V was pared by 1 base and J by 0 bases, with 3 bases between. CDR3 size: 13 residues. CDR3 sequence reads: CASSIAVNTEAFF. CDR3 sequence (DNA): TGTGCCAGTAGTATAGCTGTGAACACTGAAGCTTTCTTT. Complete variable domain (other parts from reference TRBV19 and TRBJ1-1): DGGITQSPKYLFRKEGQNVTLSCEQNLNHDAMYWYRQDPGQGLRLIYYSQIVNDFQKGDIAEGYSVSREKKESFPLTVTSAQKNPTAFYLCASSIAVNTEAFFGQGTRLTVV.

A single count supports this clone. The chain employs TRBV19 and TRBJ1-2, with D possibly matching TRBD1 (6 bases). Trimming pared 4 bases from V and 2 bases from J, leaving 11 bases between. Per the germline V gene, CDR1 is LNHDA and CDR2 is SQIVND (reference sequence). The CDR3 covers 14 residues. CDR3 protein: CASSKRGANYGYTF. The CDR3 DNA reads TGTGCCAGTAGTAAACGGGGGGCCAACTATGGCTACACCTTC.

The CDR3 is CASSFNRGAYEQYF. Written as DNA, the CDR3 is TGTGCCAGCAGCTTTAACAGGGGGGCCTACGAGCAGTACTTC. This chain connects TRBV5-6 to TRBJ2-7, with 8 bases aligning to TRBD1. Germline V gene data show CDR1 as SGHDT and CDR2 as YYEEEE. Germline trimming cut 2 bases from V and 2 bases from J; bases unmatched to any gene: 3. This CDR3 is built from 14 residues.

The chain joins TRBV28 to TRBJ2-1; TRBD2 matches 16 bases. The CDR3 has 18 amino acids. Per germline, CDR1 MDHEN and CDR2 SYDVKM. Unmatched junction bases numbered 4, after V lost 5 bases and J lost 0 bases. In DNA form, the CDR3 reads TGTGCCAGCAGTCCGGGACTAGCGGGAGGGCCCTCCTACAATGAGCAGTTCTTC. Translated, it gives CASSPGLAGGPSYNEQFF.